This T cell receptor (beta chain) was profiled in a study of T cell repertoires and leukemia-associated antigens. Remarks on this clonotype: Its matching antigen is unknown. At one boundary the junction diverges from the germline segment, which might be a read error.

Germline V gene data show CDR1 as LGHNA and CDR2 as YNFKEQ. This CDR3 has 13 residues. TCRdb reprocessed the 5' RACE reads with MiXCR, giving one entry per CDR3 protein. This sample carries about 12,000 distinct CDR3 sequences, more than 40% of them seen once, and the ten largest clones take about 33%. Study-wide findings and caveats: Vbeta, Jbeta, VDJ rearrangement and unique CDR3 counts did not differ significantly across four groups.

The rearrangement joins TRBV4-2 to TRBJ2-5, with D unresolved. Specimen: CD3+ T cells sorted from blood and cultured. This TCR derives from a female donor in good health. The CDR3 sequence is CASSQGARESQYF. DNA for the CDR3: TGTGCCAGCAGCCAAGGGGCCCGAGAGAGCCAGTACTTC.